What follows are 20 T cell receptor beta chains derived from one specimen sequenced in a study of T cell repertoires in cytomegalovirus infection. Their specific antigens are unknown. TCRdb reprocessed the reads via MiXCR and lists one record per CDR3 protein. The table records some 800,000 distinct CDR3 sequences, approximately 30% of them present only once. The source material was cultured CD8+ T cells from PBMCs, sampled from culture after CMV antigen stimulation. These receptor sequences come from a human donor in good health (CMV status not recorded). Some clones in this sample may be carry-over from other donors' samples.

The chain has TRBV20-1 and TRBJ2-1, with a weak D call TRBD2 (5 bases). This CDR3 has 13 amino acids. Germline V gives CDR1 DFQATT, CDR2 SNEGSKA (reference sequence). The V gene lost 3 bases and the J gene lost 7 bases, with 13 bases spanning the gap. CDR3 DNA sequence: TGCAGTGCTAGTGGCGGGCCCGGGAATGAGCAGTTCTTC. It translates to CSASGGPGNEQFF.

The CDR3 spells CASSLRDGYTEAFF. Written as DNA, the CDR3 is TGTGCCAGCAGTTTAAGGGACGGGTACACTGAAGCTTTCTTT. The chain couples TRBV12-3 or TRBV12-4 to TRBJ1-1, with D perhaps TRBD1 (5 bases). The CDR3 is 14 residues long. The germline V and J ends were trimmed by 2 bases and 3 bases, with 10 bases remaining between them.

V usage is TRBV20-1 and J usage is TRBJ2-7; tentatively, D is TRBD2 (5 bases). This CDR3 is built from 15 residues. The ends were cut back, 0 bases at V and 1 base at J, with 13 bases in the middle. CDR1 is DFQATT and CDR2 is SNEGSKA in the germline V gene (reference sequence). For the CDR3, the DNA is TGCAGTGCTAGAGATCGAAGCGGCGGTTCCTACGAGCAGTACTTC. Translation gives CSARDRSGGSYEQYF.

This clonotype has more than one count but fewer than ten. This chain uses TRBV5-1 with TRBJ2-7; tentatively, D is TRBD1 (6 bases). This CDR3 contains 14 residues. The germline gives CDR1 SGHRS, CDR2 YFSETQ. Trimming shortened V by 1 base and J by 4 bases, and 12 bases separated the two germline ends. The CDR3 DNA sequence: TGCGCCAGCAGCTTGAGTGAGGGGGAGTACGAGCAGTACTTC. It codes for CASSLSEGEYEQYF.

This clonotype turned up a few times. The CDR3, as DNA: TGTGCCAGCAATGGACGGGCTGAAGCTTTCTTT. This gives the protein CASNGRAEAFF. This chain links TRBV2 with TRBJ1-1; no definite D call. Germline values: CDR1 SNHLY, CDR2 FYNNEI. This CDR3 is built from 11 residues. With 7 bases removed from V and 6 bases from J, the gap between germline ends came to 9 bases.

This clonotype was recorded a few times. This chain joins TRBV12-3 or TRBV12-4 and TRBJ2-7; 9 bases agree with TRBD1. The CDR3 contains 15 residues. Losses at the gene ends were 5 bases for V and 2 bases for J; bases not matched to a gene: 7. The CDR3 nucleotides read TGTGCCAGCAGTCCAAACGACAGGGGGGCCTACGAGCAGTACTTC. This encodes CASSPNDRGAYEQYF.

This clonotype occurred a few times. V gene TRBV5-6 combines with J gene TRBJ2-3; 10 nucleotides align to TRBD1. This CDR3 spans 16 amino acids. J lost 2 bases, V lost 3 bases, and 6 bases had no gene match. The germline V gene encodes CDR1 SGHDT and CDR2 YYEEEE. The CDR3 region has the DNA TGTGCCAGCAGCTGGTTGGACAGGGGGGTCACAGATACGCAGTATTTT. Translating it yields CASSWLDRGVTDTQYF.

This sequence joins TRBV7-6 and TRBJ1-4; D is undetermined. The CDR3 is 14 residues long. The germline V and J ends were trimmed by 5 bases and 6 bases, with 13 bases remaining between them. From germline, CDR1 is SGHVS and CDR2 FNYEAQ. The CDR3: CASSPPGEDEKLFF. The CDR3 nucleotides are TGTGCCAGCAGCCCCCCCGGGGAGGATGAAAAACTGTTTTTT.

The DNA for the CDR3 is TGTGCCAGCAGCGATACAGGGTTCTCTGAGCAGTTCTTC. Protein: CASSDTGFSEQFF. This chain links TRBV9 with TRBJ2-1; possibly TRBD1 for D (6 bases). V dropped 3 bases and J dropped 9 bases, with 13 bases sitting between them. Germline V CDR1 and CDR2: SGDLS, YYNGEE. This CDR3 has 13 amino acids.

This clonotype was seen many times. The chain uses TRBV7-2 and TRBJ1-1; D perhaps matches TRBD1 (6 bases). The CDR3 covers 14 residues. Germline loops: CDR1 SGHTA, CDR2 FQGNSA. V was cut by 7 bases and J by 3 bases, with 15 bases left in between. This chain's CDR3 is CASTPGGGHTEAFF. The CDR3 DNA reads TGTGCCAGCACTCCGGGCGGGGGGCACACTGAAGCTTTCTTT.

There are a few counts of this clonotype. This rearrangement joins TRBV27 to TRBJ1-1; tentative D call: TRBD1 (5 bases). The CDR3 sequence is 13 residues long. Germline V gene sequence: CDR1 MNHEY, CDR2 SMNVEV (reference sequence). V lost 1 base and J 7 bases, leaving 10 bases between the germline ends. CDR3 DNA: TGTGCCAGCAGTTTATTCGGGCAGGGTGAAGCTTTCTTT. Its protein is CASSLFGQGEAFF.

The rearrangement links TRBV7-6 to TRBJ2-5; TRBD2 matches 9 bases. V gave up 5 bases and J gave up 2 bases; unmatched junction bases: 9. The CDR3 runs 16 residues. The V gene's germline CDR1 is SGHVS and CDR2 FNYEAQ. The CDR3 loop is CASSDYAGGLQETQYF. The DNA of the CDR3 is TGTGCCAGCAGCGACTATGCGGGGGGGTTACAAGAGACCCAGTACTTC. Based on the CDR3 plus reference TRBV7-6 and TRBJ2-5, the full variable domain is GAGVSQSPRYKVTKRGQDVALRCDPISGHVSLYWYRQALGQGPEFLTYFNYEAQQDKSGLPNDRFSAERPEGSISTLTIQRTEQRDSAMYRCASSDYAGGLQETQYFGPGTRLLVL.

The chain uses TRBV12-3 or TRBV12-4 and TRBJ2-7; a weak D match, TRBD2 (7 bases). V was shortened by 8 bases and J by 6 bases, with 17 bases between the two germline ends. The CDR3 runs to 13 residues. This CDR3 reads CASRRGGRGEQYV. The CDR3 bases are TGTGCCAGCCGTAGGGGGGGGAGGGGCGAGCAGTACGTC.

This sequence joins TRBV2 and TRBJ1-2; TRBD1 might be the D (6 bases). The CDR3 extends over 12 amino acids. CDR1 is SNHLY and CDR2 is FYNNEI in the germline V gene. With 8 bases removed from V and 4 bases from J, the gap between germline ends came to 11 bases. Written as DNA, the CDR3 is TGTGCCAGCGAAGGGGGTACCTATGGCTACACCTTC. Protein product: CASEGGTYGYTF.

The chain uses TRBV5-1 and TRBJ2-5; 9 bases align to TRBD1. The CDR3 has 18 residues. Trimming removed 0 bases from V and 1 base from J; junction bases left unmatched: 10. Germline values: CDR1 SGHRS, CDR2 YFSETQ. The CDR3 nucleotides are TGCGCCAGCAGCTTGGGCTCACCCGGGACAGGGCGCCAAGAGACCCAGTACTTC. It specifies CASSLGSPGTGRQETQYF.

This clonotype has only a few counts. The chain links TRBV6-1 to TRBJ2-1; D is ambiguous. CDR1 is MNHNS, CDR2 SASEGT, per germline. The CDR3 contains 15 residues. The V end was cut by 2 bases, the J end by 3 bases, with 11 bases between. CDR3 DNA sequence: TGTGCCAGCAGTGAACGGTTCCTAGGCTACAATGAGCAGTTCTTC. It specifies CASSERFLGYNEQFF.

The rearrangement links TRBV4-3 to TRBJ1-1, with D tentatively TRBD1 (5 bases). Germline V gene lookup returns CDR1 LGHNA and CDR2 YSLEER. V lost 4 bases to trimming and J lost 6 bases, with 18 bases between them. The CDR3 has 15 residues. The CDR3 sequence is CASSLFDTPGAEAFF. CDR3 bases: TGCGCCAGCAGCCTTTTTGACACCCCGGGGGCTGAAGCTTTCTTT.

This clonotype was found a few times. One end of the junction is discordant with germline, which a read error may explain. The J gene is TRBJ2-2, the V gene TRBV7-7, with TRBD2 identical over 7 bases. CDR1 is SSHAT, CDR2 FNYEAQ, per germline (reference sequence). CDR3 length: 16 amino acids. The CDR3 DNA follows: TGTGCTAGCAGCTCTCCCAGCGGGGTGAACACCGGGGAGCTGTTTTTT. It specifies CASSSPSGVNTGELFF.

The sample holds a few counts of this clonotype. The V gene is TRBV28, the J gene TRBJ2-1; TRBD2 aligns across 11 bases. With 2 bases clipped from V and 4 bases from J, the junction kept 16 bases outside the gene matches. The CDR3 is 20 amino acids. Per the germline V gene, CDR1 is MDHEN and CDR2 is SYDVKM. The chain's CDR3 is CASSLPDKFALAGEYNEQFF. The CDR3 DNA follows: TGTGCCAGCAGTTTACCCGATAAGTTTGCACTAGCGGGGGAGTACAATGAGCAGTTCTTC.

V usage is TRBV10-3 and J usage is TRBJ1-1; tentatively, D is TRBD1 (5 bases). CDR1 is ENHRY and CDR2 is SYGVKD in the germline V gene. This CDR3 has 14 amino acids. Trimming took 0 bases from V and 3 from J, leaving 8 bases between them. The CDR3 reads CAISESQGDTEAFF. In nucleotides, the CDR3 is TGTGCCATCAGTGAGTCGCAGGGCGACACTGAAGCTTTCTTT.